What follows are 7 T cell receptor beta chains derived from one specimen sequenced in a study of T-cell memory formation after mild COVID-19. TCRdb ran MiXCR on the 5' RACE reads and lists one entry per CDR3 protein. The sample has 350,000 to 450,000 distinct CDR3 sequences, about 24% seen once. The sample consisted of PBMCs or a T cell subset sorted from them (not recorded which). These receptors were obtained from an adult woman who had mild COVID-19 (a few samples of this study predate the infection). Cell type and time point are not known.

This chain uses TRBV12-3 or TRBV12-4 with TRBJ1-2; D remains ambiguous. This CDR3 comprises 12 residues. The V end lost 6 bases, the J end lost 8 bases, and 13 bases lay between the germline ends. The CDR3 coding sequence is TGTGCCAGCAGCAGGCCTCCGTTCGGCTACACCTTC. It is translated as CASSRPPFGYTF.

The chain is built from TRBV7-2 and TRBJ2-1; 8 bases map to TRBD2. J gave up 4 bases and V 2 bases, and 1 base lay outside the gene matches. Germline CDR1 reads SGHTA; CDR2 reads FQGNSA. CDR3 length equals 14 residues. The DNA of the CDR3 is TGTGCCAGCAGCTTACCGGGAGGGTACAATGAGCAGTTCTTC. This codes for CASSLPGGYNEQFF.

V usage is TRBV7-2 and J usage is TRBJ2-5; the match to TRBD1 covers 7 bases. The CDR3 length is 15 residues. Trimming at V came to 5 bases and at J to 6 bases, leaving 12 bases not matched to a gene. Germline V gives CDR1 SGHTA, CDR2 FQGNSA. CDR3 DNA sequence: TGTGCCAGCAGCGGATTGTCGCAGGGGGTAAAGACCCAGTACTTC. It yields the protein CASSGLSQGVKTQYF.

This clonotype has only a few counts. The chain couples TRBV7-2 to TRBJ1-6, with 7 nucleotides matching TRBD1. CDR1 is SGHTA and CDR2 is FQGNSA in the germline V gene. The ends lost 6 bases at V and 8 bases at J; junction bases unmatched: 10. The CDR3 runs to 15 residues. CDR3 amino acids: CASSRQRDSYSPLHF. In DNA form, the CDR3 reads TGTGCCAGCAGTCGACAACGGGACAGTTATTCACCCCTCCACTTT.

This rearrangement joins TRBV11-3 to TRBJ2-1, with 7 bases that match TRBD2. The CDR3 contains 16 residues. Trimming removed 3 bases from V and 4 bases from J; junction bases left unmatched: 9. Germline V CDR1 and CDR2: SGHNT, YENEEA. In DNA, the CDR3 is TGTGCCAGCAGCTTTTATATCGGGGGGAAATACAATGAGCAGTTCTTC. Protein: CASSFYIGGKYNEQFF.

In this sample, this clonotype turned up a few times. The CDR3 spells CASSLTAPGANVLTF. CDR3 bases: TGCGCCAGCAGCTTAACTGCGCCTGGGGCCAACGTCCTGACTTTC. The chain has TRBV4-3 and TRBJ2-6; D unresolved. Germline CDR1 and CDR2: LGHNA and YSLEER. There are 15 residues in the CDR3. The V end was cut by 5 bases, the J end by 2 bases, with 10 bases between.

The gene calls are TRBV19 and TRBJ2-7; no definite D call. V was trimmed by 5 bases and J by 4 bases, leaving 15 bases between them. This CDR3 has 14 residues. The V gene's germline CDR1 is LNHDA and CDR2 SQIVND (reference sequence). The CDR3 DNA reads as TGTGCCAGTAGTCCCCGTGCCAGTGCGTACGAGCAGTACTTC. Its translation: CASSPRASAYEQYF.